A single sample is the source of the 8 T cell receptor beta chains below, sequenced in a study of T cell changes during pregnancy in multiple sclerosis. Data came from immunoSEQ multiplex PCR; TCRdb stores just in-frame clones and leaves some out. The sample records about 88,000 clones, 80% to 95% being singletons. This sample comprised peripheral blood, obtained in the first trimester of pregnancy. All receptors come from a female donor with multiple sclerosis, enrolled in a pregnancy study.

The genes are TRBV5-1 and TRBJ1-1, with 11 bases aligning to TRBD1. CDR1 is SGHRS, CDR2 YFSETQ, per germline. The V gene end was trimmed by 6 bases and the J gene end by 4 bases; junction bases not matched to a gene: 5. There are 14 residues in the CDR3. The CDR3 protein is CASMRGTGGTEAFF. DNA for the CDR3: TGCGCCAGCATGAGAGGGACAGGGGGCACTGAAGCTTTCTTT.

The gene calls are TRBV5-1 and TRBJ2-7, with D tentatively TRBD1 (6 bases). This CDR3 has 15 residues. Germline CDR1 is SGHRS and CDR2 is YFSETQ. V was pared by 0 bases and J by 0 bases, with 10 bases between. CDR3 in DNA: TGCGCCAGCAGCTTGGTGGTGACAGGCTCCTACGAGCAGTACTTC. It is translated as CASSLVVTGSYEQYF. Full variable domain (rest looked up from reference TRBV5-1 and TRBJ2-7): KAGVTQTPRYLIKTRGQQVTLSCSPISGHRSVSWYQQTPGQGLQFLFEYFSETQRNKGNFPGRFSGRQFSNSRSEMNVSTLELGDSALYLCASSLVVTGSYEQYFGPGTRLTVT.

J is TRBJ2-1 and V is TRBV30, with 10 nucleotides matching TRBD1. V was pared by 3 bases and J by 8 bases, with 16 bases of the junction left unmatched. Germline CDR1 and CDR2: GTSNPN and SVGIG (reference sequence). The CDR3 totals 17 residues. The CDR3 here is CAWSFLFRDRGSDEQFF. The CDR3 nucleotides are TGTGCCTGGAGCTTCCTTTTTCGGGACAGGGGATCGGATGAGCAGTTCTTC.

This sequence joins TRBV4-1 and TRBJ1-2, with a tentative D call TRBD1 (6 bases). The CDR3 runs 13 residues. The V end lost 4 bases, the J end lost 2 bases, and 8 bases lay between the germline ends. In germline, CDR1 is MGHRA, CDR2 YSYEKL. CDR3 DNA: TGCGCCAGCAGCCCCACAGGGAACTATGGCTACACCTTC. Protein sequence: CASSPTGNYGYTF.

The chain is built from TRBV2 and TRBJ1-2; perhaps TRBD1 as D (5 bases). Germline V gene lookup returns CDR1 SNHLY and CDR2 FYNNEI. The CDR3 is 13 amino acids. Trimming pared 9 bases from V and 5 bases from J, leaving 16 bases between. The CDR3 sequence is CARRGTAGYGYTF. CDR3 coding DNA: TGTGCCAGGAGAGGTACAGCAGGGTATGGCTACACCTTC.

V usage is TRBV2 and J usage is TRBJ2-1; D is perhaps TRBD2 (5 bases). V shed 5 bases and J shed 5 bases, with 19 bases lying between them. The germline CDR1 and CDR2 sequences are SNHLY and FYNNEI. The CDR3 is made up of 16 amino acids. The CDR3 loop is CASSPDSGFAHNEQFF. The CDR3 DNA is TGTGCCAGCAGTCCCGACTCGGGATTCGCCCACAATGAGCAGTTCTTC.

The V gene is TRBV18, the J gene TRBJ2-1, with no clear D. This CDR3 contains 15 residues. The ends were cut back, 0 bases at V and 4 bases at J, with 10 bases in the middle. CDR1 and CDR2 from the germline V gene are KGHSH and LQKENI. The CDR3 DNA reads TGTGCCAGCTCACCACCCACGCATACTTACAATGAGCAGTTCTTC. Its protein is CASSPPTHTYNEQFF.

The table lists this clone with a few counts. The CDR3 spells CASSASGAYEQYF. In nucleotides, the CDR3 is TGCGCCAGCAGTGCGTCAGGGGCCTACGAGCAGTACTTC. This chain links TRBV10-1 with TRBJ2-7; tentative D call: TRBD1 (6 bases). CDR1 and CDR2 from the germline V gene are WNHNN and SYGVQD (reference sequence). This CDR3 is 13 amino acids long. Trimming stripped 4 bases from V and 2 bases from J, with 9 bases between.